This is a list of T cell receptor beta chains from one sample in a study of T cells in Graves' hyperthyroidism and ophthalmopathy. MiXCR, applied by TCRdb to the multiplex PCR reads, yields one record per CDR3 protein. The sample holds approximately 40,000 distinct CDR3 sequences, 52% seen once. Input material: blood. All receptors come from a man aged 40-55 years with Graves' ophthalmopathy. The CDR3 runs from the conserved cysteine through the conserved F or W. D genes are given only for firm matches. Size is omitted from some rows. Given values are once, few, many or a class for expanded clones.

j_gene,d_gene,abundance,v_gene,CDR3nt,CDR3aa
TRBJ2-3,NA,medium-sized,TRBV29-1,TGCAGCGTTGACAGGGGAGATACGCAGTATTTT,CSVDRGDTQYF
TRBJ1-5,NA,many,TRBV6-6,TGTGCCAGCAGTTATGACGACCTTTGGTATCAGCCCCAGCATTTT,CASSYDDLWYQPQHF
TRBJ2-5,NA,NA,TRBV29-1,TGCAGCGTAGAGCGGACAGCCCCAACAATACAGTACTTC,CSVERTAPTIQYF
TRBJ1-5,NA,NA,TRBV20-1,TGCAGTGCTAGTTTCCGGCCGCAAGAGACCCAGCATTTT,CSASFRPQETQHF
TRBJ2-6,TRBD2,once,TRBV9,TGTGCCAGCAGCGGCGGCGGACTAGCGGGGGGTAGGAGGGAGCTGTGCTCTGGGGCCAACGTCCTGACTTTC,CASSGGGLAGGRRELCSGANVLTF
TRBJ2-7,TRBD2,NA,TRBV7-2,TGTGCCAGCAGCTGGTTATCGACTAGCGGGGGGGCCTACGAGCAGTACTTC,CASSWLSTSGGAYEQYF
TRBJ2-3,TRBD1,many,TRBV5-1,TGCGCCAGCAGCTTGAACGCTGGACAGGGGGCTATAGATACGCAGTATTTT,CASSLNAGQGAIDTQYF
TRBJ1-6,NA,many,TRBV6-1,TGTGCCAGCAGCCCCCCCGGCAGGGGTTGGTCACCCCTCCACTTT,CASSPPGRGWSPLHF
TRBJ2-1,NA,NA,TRBV25-1,TGTGCCAGCAGTGGGGACAACTACAATGAGCAGTTCTTC,CASSGDNYNEQFF
TRBJ2-6,TRBD1,many,TRBV5-6,TGTGCCAGCAGCTTGGCCGGGACAGGGTCTGGGGCCAACGTCCTGACTTTC,CASSLAGTGSGANVLTF